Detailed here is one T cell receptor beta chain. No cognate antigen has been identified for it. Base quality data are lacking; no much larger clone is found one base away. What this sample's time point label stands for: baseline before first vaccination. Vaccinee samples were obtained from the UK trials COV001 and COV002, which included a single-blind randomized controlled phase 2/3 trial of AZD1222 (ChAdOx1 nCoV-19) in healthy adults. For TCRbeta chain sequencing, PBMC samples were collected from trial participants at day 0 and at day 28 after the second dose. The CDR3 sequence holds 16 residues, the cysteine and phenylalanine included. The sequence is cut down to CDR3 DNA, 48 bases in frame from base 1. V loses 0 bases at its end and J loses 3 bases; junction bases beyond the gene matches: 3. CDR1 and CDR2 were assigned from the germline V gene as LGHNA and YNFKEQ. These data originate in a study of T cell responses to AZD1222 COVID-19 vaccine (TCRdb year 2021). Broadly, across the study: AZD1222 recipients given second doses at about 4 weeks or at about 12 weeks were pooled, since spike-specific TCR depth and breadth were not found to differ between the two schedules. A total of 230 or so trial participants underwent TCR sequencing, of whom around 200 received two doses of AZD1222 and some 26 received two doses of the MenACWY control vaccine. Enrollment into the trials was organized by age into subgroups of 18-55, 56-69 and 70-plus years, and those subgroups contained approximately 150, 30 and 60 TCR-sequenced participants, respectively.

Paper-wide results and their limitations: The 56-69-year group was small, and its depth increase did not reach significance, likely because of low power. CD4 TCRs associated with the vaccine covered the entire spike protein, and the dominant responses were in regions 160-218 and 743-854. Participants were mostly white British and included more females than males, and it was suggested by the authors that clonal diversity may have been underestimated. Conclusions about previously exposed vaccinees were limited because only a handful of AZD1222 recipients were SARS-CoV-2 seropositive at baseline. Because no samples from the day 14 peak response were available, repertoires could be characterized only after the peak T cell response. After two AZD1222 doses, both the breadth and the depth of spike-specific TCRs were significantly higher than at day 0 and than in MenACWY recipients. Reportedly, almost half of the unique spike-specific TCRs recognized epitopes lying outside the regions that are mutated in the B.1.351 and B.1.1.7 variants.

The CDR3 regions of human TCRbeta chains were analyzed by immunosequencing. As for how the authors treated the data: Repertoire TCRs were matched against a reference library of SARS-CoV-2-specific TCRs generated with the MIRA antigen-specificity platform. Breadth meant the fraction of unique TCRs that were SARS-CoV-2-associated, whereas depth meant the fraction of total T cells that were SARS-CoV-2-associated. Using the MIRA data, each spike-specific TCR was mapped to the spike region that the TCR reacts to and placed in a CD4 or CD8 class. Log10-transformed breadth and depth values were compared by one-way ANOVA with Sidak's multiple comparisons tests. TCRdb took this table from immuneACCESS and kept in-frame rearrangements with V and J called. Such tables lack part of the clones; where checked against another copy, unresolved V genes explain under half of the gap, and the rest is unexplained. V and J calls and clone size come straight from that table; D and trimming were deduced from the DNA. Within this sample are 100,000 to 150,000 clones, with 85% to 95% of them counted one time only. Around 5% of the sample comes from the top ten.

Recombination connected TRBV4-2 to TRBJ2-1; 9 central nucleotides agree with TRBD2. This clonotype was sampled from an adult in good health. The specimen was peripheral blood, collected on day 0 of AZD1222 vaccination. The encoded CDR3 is CASSQEAGGIYNEQFF. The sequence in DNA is TGTGCCAGCAGCCAAGAGGCGGGAGGGATCTACAATGAGCAGTTCTTC.